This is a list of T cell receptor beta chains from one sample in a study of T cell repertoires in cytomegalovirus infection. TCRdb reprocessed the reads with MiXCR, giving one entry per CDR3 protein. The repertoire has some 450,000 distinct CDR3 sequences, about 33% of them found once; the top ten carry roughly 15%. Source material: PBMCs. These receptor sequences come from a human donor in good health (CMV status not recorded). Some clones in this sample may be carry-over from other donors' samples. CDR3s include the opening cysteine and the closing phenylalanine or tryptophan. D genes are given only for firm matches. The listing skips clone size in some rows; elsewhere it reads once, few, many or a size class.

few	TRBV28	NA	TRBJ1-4	TGTGCCAGCAGTTCCCCACCGGGGGTTAGGGGTGAAAAACTGTTTTTT	CASSSPPGVRGEKLFF
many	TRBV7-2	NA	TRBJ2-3	TGTGCCAGCAGCCGAACACCAGGGTTAGGGAAAGATACGCAGTATTTT	CASSRTPGLGKDTQYF
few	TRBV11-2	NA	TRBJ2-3	TGTGCCAGCAGCCCCTTTGCAGACCCCACAGATACGCAGTATTTT	CASSPFADPTDTQYF
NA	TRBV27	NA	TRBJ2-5	TGTGCCAGCAGTCCCCTAGACAGCGGATTCCAAGAGACCCAGTACTTC	CASSPLDSGFQETQYF
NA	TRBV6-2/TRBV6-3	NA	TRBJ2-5	TGTGCCAGCATTCAAGGACGGTTTAGGGAGGAGACCCAGTACTTC	CASIQGRFREETQYF
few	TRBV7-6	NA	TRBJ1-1	TGTGCCAGCAGCTTATCTGCAGCCAAGAACACTGAAGCTTTCTTT	CASSLSAAKNTEAFF
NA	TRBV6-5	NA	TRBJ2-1	TGTGCCAGCAGACGGGACATCGCAAACGGTTACAATGAGCAGTTCTTC	CASRRDIANGYNEQFF
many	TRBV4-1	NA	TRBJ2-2	TGCGCCAGCAGCCAAGTGGATCCCCAGATCGTAAGGGGCACCGGGGAGCTGTTTTTT	CASSQVDPQIVRGTGELFF
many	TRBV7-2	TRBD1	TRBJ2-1	TGTGCCAGCAGCTCCGAAGGTGGACAGGGCTACAATGAGCAGTTCTTC	CASSSEGGQGYNEQFF
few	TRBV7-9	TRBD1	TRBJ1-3	TGTGCCAGCAGCCTCGGCCCCGAGCGGACAGGGACTGGAAACACCATATATTTT	CASSLGPERTGTGNTIYF
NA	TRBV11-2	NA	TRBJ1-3	TGTGCCAGCAGCTTAGCGGCCTATAAGGGCTCTGGAAACACCATATATTTT	CASSLAAYKGSGNTIYF
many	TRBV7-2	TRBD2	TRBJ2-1	TGTGCCAGCAGTCCCGGGTTAGCGGGGGACAATGAGCAGTTCTTC	CASSPGLAGDNEQFF
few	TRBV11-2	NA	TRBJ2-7	TGTGCCAGCAGCTTAGGGGCAGGGGGGTACTACGAGCAGTACTTC	CASSLGAGGYYEQYF
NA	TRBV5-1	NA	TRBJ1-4	TGCGCCAGCAGCTTGGCGAAGACAGCCAAAGATGAAAAACTGTTTTTT	CASSLAKTAKDEKLFF
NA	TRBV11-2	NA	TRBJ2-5	TGTGCCAGCAGCCCCCTAAGGGTCCAAGAGACCCAGTACTTC	CASSPLRVQETQYF
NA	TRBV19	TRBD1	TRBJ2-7	TGTGCCAGTAGTTTCGACAGGGGATCCTACAATGAGCAGTACTTC	CASSFDRGSYNEQYF
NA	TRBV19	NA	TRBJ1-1	TGTACCAGTAGTATAGAGTTGGGGAGAAACACTGAAGCTTTCTTT	CTSSIELGRNTEAFF
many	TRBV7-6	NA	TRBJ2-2	TGTGCCAGCAGCTTAGTATCAGGGATGGGAACCGGGGAGCTGTTTTTT	CASSLVSGMGTGELFF
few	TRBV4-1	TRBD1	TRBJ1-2	TGCGCCAGCAGCCGCGGGGACAGGCAAGGCTACACCTTC	CASSRGDRQGYTF
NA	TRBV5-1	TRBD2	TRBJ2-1	TGCGCCAGCAGCCGGGGGACTAGCGGCGATGAGCAGTTCTTC	CASSRGTSGDEQFF
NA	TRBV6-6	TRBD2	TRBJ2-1	TGTGCCAGCAGTTACTCGGTGCGGGGGGTCTACAATGAGCAGTTCTTC	CASSYSVRGVYNEQFF
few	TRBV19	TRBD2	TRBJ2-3	TGTGCCACCAGGACTAGCGGGGGGAGCACAGATACGCAGTATTTT	CATRTSGGSTDTQYF
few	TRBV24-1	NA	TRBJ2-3	TGTGCCACCAGTGATCCCCAGACAGAAGGTTCGGATACGCAGTATTTT	CATSDPQTEGSDTQYF
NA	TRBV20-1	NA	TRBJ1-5	TGCAGTGCTAGAGAGGGCGGTTACAATCAGCCCCAGCATTTT	CSAREGGYNQPQHF
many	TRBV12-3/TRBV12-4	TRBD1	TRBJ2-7	TGTGCCAGCAGTCCCTGGACAGGGGGATTACCCTACGAGCAGTACTTC	CASSPWTGGLPYEQYF
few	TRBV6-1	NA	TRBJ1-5	TGTGCCAGCAGCCCAGGACAGTCGATCAAACCCCAGCATTTT	CASSPGQSIKPQHF
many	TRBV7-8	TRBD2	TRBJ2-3	TGTGCCAGCAGCTTAGAACTAGCGGCCACAGATACGCAGTATTTT	CASSLELAATDTQYF
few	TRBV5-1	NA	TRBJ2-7	TGCGCCAGCAGCCGGACGGAAACCTACGAGCAGTACTTC	CASSRTETYEQYF
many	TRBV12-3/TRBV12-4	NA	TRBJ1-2	TGTGCCAGCAAAATACGCCGGGCAGCTAACTATGGCTACACCTTC	CASKIRRAANYGYTF
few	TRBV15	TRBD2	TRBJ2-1	TGTGCCACCAGCAGAGGACTAGCGGGGGGGCCGGGGAATGAGCAGTTCTTC	CATSRGLAGGPGNEQFF
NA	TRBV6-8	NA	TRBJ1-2	TGTGCCAGCAGGTCCCTGGAGTATGGCTACACCTTC	CASRSLEYGYTF
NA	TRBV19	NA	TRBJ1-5	TGTGCCAGTACGGGCAGGGACTATAGCAATCAGCCCCAGCATTTT	CASTGRDYSNQPQHF
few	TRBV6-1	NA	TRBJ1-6	TGTGCCAGCAGTGAATTACTCTATAATTCACCCCTCCACTTT	CASSELLYNSPLHF
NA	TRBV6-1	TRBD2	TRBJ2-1	TGTGCCAGCAACGAGTTGGGACTAGCCCTCAATGAGCAGTTCTTC	CASNELGLALNEQFF
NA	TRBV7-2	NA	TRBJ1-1	TGTGCCAGCAGCTTTAAGATGGCGAACACTGAAGCTTTCTTT	CASSFKMANTEAFF
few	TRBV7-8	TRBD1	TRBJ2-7	TGTGCCAGCAGCTTACTCGGACAGGACGTCTCCTACGAGCAGTACTTC	CASSLLGQDVSYEQYF
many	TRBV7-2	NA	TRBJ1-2	TGTGCCAGCAGCTTAGCGGTGCGACAGCCTAACTATGGCTACACCTTC	CASSLAVRQPNYGYTF
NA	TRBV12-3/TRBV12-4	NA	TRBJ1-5	TGTGCCAGCAGCTTTGGATATCAGCCCCAGCATTTT	CASSFGYQPQHF
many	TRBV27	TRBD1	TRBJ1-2	TGTGCCAGCAGTCCCTCCCCTGGGACAGGTTATGGCTACACCTTC	CASSPSPGTGYGYTF
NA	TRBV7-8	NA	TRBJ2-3	TGTGCCAGCAGCTCCCCGGAGCGAACGAGAACGAGCACAGATACGCAGTATTTT	CASSSPERTRTSTDTQYF
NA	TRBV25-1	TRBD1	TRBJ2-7	TGTGCCAGCAGTGCACAGGGGGAAGGGTACGAGCAGTACTTC	CASSAQGEGYEQYF
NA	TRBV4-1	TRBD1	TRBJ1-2	TGCGCCAGCAGCCAAACGGACAGGGGCGACTATGGCTACACCTTC	CASSQTDRGDYGYTF